The 22 T cell receptor beta chains below were found in one sample sequenced in a study of T-cell memory formation after mild COVID-19. Using its own MiXCR run on the 5' RACE reads, TCRdb lists one record per CDR3 protein. The sample holds around 300,000 distinct CDR3 sequences, under 15% seen once. The sequencing sample was made of PBMCs or a T cell subset sorted from them (not recorded which). Source of these receptors: a man aged 18 to 30 who had mild COVID-19 (a few samples of this study predate the infection). Cell type and time point are not known.

This clonotype was seen only a few times. The chain combines TRBV7-9 with TRBJ2-5; perhaps TRBD1 as D (6 bases). The V gene's germline CDR1 is SEHNR and CDR2 FQNEAQ (reference sequence). V dropped 0 bases and J dropped 3 bases, with 11 bases sitting between them. The length of the CDR3 is 15 residues. As DNA, the CDR3 is TGTGCCAGCAGCTTAGCGCAGGGGCCGGAAGAGACCCAGTACTTC. Its translation is CASSLAQGPEETQYF.

This clonotype was detected ten times or more. The chain links TRBV28 to TRBJ2-5, with TRBD2 matching over 8 bases. The CDR3 extends over 13 amino acids. Losses at the gene ends were 7 bases for V and 2 bases for J; bases not matched to a gene: 3. Per the germline V gene, CDR1 is MDHEN and CDR2 is SYDVKM. The CDR3 bases are TGTGCCAGCAACCGGGGGGGGCAAGAGACCCAGTACTTC. It translates to CASNRGGQETQYF.

This clonotype was counted only a few times. The J gene is TRBJ1-3, the V gene TRBV7-9, with 7 bases lining up with TRBD1. Germline assignment: CDR1 SEHNR and CDR2 FQNEAQ (reference sequence). This CDR3 has 18 residues. The V segment lost 5 bases and the J segment 0 bases; nucleotides outside the gene matches: 13. The CDR3 is CASSGRDSASHSGNTIYF. Written as DNA, the CDR3 is TGTGCCAGCAGCGGTCGGGACAGCGCCTCTCACTCTGGAAACACCATATATTTT.

The chain couples TRBV9 to TRBJ2-5; D remains ambiguous. This CDR3 comprises 15 residues. The germline V and J ends were trimmed by 4 bases and 4 bases, with 17 bases remaining between them. Germline assignment: CDR1 SGDLS and CDR2 YYNGEE. The CDR3 DNA sequence: TGTGCCAGCAGCCCGAGCCCCCAAACCCCAGAGACCCAGTACTTC. As protein: CASSPSPQTPETQYF.

This clonotype was detected a few times. CDR3 DNA sequence: TGCGCCAGCAGCTTGTTCCCCGGGGAGCTGTTTTTT. This gives the protein CASSLFPGELFF. This rearrangement joins TRBV5-1 to TRBJ2-2, with unresolved D. The CDR3 extends over 12 amino acids. In germline, CDR1 is SGHRS, CDR2 YFSETQ. Deletions cut 1 base from V and 6 bases from J, with 4 bases between.

CDR3 sequence reads: CASSQTWTSGDNEQFF. The CDR3 bases are TGTGCCAGCAGCCAGACCTGGACTAGCGGGGACAATGAGCAGTTCTTC. The V and J genes are TRBV7-6 and TRBJ2-1, with 12 bases aligning to TRBD2. Germline trimming cut 5 bases from V and 5 bases from J; bases unmatched to any gene: 7. Germline CDR1 reads SGHVS; CDR2 reads FNYEAQ. CDR3 length: 16 amino acids. Based on the CDR3 plus reference TRBV7-6 and TRBJ2-1, the full variable domain is GAGVSQSPRYKVTKRGQDVALRCDPISGHVSLYWYRQALGQGPEFLTYFNYEAQQDKSGLPNDRFSAERPEGSISTLTIQRTEQRDSAMYRCASSQTWTSGDNEQFFGPGTRLTVL.

The chain is built from TRBV12-3 or TRBV12-4 and TRBJ2-5; 14 bases match TRBD2. The junction had 9 bases not matched to a gene; V was cut back by 5 bases and J by 4 bases. The CDR3 consists of 17 residues. The CDR3: CASSRTSGGPEGETQYF. CDR3 nucleotides: TGTGCCAGCAGTCGGACTAGCGGGGGGCCCGAGGGAGAGACCCAGTACTTC.

This chain joins TRBV20-1 and TRBJ2-7; TRBD1 agrees at 7 bases. Per germline, CDR1 DFQATT and CDR2 SNEGSKA (reference sequence). Losses at the gene ends were 0 bases for V and 3 bases for J; bases not matched to a gene: 11. The CDR3 covers 16 residues. CDR3: CSARDQGTGANYEQYF. Here the CDR3 DNA reads TGCAGTGCTAGAGATCAGGGAACAGGGGCCAACTACGAGCAGTACTTC.

This clonotype showed up just a few times. V is TRBV10-2 and J is TRBJ2-1, with D perhaps matching TRBD1 or TRBD2 (5 bases each). Germline CDR1 is WSHSY and CDR2 is SAAADI. V lost 5 bases to trimming and J lost 8 bases, with 16 bases between them. CDR3 size: 14 residues. CDR3 in DNA: TGCGCCAGCAGTCCGGGACGGAGCCTACATGAGCAGTTCTTC. It encodes CASSPGRSLHEQFF.

This clonotype was detected a few times. The chain uses TRBV5-6 and TRBJ1-6, with D perhaps TRBD1 (5 bases). Trimming took 3 bases from V and 4 from J, leaving 11 bases between them. Germline lookup yields CDR1 SGHDT and CDR2 YYEEEE. This CDR3 spans 15 amino acids. CDR3 residues: CASSSRGWYNSPLHF. CDR3 in DNA: TGTGCCAGCAGCTCGAGGGGCTGGTATAATTCACCCCTCCACTTT.

This clonotype was picked up many times. The chain has TRBV20-1 and TRBJ2-1; possibly TRBD2 for D (5 bases). The germline V and J ends were trimmed by 4 bases and 0 bases, with 10 bases remaining between them. The CDR3 runs 14 residues. Germline assignment: CDR1 DFQATT and CDR2 SNEGSKA (reference sequence). The CDR3 reads CSAIGESSYNEQFF. As DNA, the CDR3 is TGCAGTGCTATCGGGGAGAGCTCCTACAATGAGCAGTTCTTC.

This clonotype was picked up one time. V and J are TRBV20-1 and TRBJ2-7; D may be TRBD2 (5 bases). V dropped 3 bases and J dropped 3 bases, with 12 bases sitting between them. Germline V lookup: CDR1 DFQATT, CDR2 SNEGSKA (reference sequence). The CDR3 totals 13 residues. The CDR3 sequence is CSASQASYYEQYF. The CDR3 nucleotides read TGCAGTGCTAGTCAGGCTAGCTACTACGAGCAGTACTTC.

The chain is built from TRBV20-1 and TRBJ2-5; unclear D gene. The CDR3 is 11 residues long. V gave up 3 bases and J gave up 7 bases, with 9 bases separating them. CDR1 and CDR2 from the germline V gene are DFQATT and SNEGSKA (reference sequence). This CDR3 reads CSASPLWTQYF. In DNA, the CDR3 is TGCAGTGCTAGCCCGCTGTGGACCCAGTACTTC.

The chain has TRBV3-2 and TRBJ1-5; TRBD1, the table's D call, lacks a check against the DNA. TRBV3-2 is designated a pseudogene. The CDR3 spans 18 residues. The DNA for the CDR3 is TGTGCCAGCAGCCAAGTTTTGGACAGGGGCAATAGCAATCAGCCCCAGCATTTT. Amino acid sequence: CASSQVLDRGNSNQPQHF.

This clonotype was seen a handful of times. The chain recombines TRBV6-2 or TRBV6-3 with TRBJ2-5, with D perhaps TRBD2 (6 bases). Trimming shortened V by 2 bases and J by 0 bases, and 10 bases separated the two germline ends. The germline V gene has CDR1 MNHEY and CDR2 SVGEGT. The CDR3 has 15 amino acids. The CDR3 region is CASSYVGGDQETQYF. The CDR3 DNA follows: TGTGCCAGCAGTTACGTCGGGGGAGACCAAGAGACCCAGTACTTC.

This clonotype was recorded a few times. The chain uses TRBV4-3 and TRBJ1-1; unclear D gene. Trimming took off 3 bases at V and 0 bases at J, with 8 bases between the two ends. The CDR3 spans 14 residues. Germline assignment: CDR1 LGHNA and CDR2 YSLEER. The CDR3 reads CASSQGDMNTEAFF. As DNA, the CDR3 is TGCGCCAGCAGCCAGGGCGACATGAACACTGAAGCTTTCTTT.

This clonotype was seen a handful of times. The J gene is TRBJ1-1, the V gene TRBV20-1, with D possibly TRBD1 on 5 matching bases. The CDR3 is made up of 13 amino acids. V was pared by 6 bases and J by 2 bases, with 13 bases between. The germline V gene has CDR1 DFQATT and CDR2 SNEGSKA (reference sequence). CDR3 sequence: CSALRQSNTEAFF. The CDR3 nucleotides read TGCAGTGCCCTCCGACAGTCCAACACTGAAGCTTTCTTT.

This clonotype has only a few counts. This rearrangement joins TRBV10-2 to TRBJ2-1; tentative D call: TRBD2 (6 bases). Trimming removed 5 bases at V and 6 bases at J, with 17 bases between. This CDR3 spans 15 amino acids. In germline, CDR1 is WSHSY, CDR2 SAAADI. The CDR3 coding sequence is TGCGCCAGCAGTCTGGGGGACTCTGTGAGCAATGAGCAGTTCTTC. It codes for CASSLGDSVSNEQFF.

This sequence joins TRBV10-2 and TRBJ2-1; perhaps TRBD1 as D (6 bases). The CDR3 runs 15 residues. Trimming removed 7 bases at V and 0 bases at J, with 13 bases between. Germline V gene data show CDR1 as WSHSY and CDR2 as SAAADI. The CDR3 sequence: CASNPGQPSYNEQFF. CDR3 in DNA: TGCGCCAGCAACCCCGGACAGCCCTCCTACAATGAGCAGTTCTTC.

J is TRBJ2-3 and V is TRBV18, with D perhaps matching TRBD2 (5 bases). This CDR3 is 15 amino acids long. V was cut by 0 bases and J by 1 base, with 8 bases left in between. The V gene's germline CDR1 is KGHSH and CDR2 LQKENI. This CDR3 reads CASSPPTRGTDTQYF. The CDR3 nucleotides read TGTGCCAGCTCACCACCGACGCGGGGCACAGATACGCAGTATTTT. The whole variable domain, filled in from reference TRBV18 and TRBJ2-3, reads NAGVMQNPRHLVRRRGQEARLRCSPMKGHSHVYWYRQLPEEGLKFMVYLQKENIIDESGMPKERFSAEFPKEGPSILRIQQVVRGDSAAYFCASSPPTRGTDTQYFGPGTRLTVL.

The V gene is TRBV5-6, the J gene TRBJ2-7; 9 bases agree with TRBD2. Germline values: CDR1 SGHDT, CDR2 YYEEEE. This CDR3 spans 18 amino acids. Trimming cost V 1 base and J 0 bases; bases outside gene matches: 11. The chain's CDR3 is CASSLRLAGYESSYEQYV. The CDR3 nucleotides are TGTGCCAGCAGCTTGCGGCTAGCGGGATATGAGAGCTCCTACGAGCAGTACGTC.

In this sample, this clonotype turned up many times. The rearrangement links TRBV5-1 to TRBJ2-2; TRBD2 aligns across 7 bases. This CDR3 region has 14 residues. The J segment lost 3 bases and the V segment lost 6 bases, leaving 5 bases of the junction unmatched. Germline lookup yields CDR1 SGHRS and CDR2 YFSETQ. The CDR3 is CASMRLADTGELFF. DNA of the CDR3: TGCGCCAGCATGAGGCTAGCGGACACCGGGGAGCTGTTTTTT.